Reported below is one T cell receptor (beta chain). RNA totalling about 0.5 to 1 ug underwent reverse transcription with random hexamers. The authors amplified TCR beta CDR3 across 54 Vbeta and 13 Jbeta using immunoSEQ multiplex PCR. TCRdb redid the calling of the immunoSEQ multiplex PCR reads with MiXCR, one entry per CDR3 protein. This sample has hundreds of thousands of distinct CDR3 sequences; 93% occur once, and the top ten carry 0.065% to 0.08%. This entry is derived from a study of CD8 T cells in Susac syndrome. The patients serving as multiple sclerosis controls were treatment-naive. They had stable or active relapsing-remitting disease and fulfilled revised McDonald criteria. The V gene end was trimmed by 4 bases and the J gene end by 5 bases; junction bases not matched to a gene: 4. CDR3 length: 13 residues. Germline CDR1 and CDR2: SGHNT and YYREEE (reference sequence).

The sample consisted of CD4+ T cells from PBMCs. The chain is built from TRBV5-4 and TRBJ1-2, with TRBD1 matching over 8 bases. This TCR came from a human donor with multiple sclerosis. CDR3 sequence reads: CASSRGQEYGYTF. CDR3 coding DNA: TGTGCCAGCAGCAGGGGACAGGAGTATGGCTACACCTTC.